Listed below are T cell receptor beta chains from one sample, sequenced in a study of early T cells in non-severe SARS-CoV-2 infection. A single record per CDR3 protein comes from TCRdb applying MiXCR to the 5' RACE reads. The sample contains fewer than 100,000 distinct CDR3 sequences, around 11% of which appear only once. The material sequenced was whole blood. Receptors were obtained from an adult who was a healthcare worker with PCR-confirmed SARS-CoV-2 infection or an uninfected control (not recorded which). CDR3s leave out the opening cysteine and the closing phenylalanine or tryptophan. The order of the fields is J gene, V gene, clone size, CDR3 length, CDR3 protein. Clone size is stated in some rows and not others, as once, few, many or a class when expanded.

TRBJ2-1 TRBV27 few 14 ASSFPSATGASEQF
TRBJ2-1 TRBV3-1 many 15 ASSQETSGGTYNEQF
TRBJ2-3 TRBV29-1 . 12 SVVPPDSTDTQY
TRBJ2-3 TRBV9 . 15 ASSVGGGGGGADTQY
TRBJ1-6 TRBV18 . 15 ASSLASGTGGDSPLH
TRBJ2-1 TRBV7-9 few 13 ASPMGDRADNEQF
TRBJ2-5 TRBV12-3/TRBV12-4 few 13 ASSLGEGQQETQY
TRBJ1-6 TRBV7-8 few 11 ASSLDGNSPLH
TRBJ2-3 TRBV5-1 few 12 ASSLGLGTDTQY
TRBJ2-7 TRBV7-6 . 12 ASSIGGGGNEQY
TRBJ2-1 TRBV10-2 few 13 ASRPLAGGDNEQF
TRBJ2-1 TRBV12-3/TRBV12-4 many 16 ASSLARRTGVSYNEQF
TRBJ1-3 TRBV5-5 many 14 ASSLSGLSSENTIY
TRBJ2-3 TRBV3-1 many 13 ASSLTPSRTDTQY
TRBJ2-3 TRBV6-2/TRBV6-3 . 11 ASREVAADTQY
TRBJ2-1 TRBV19 many 11 ASSTVAGHEQF
TRBJ1-1 TRBV20-1 many 12 SATETGRNTEAF
TRBJ2-2 TRBV27 . 11 ASSLSGTGELF
TRBJ2-5 TRBV20-1 . 14 SAPRASGGTVETQY
TRBJ1-2 TRBV6-6 many 13 ASSDAPGGNYGYT
TRBJ2-3 TRBV11-2 many 14 ASSFSGTSITDTQY
TRBJ2-5 TRBV20-1 . 14 SVWGPEFSGQETQY
TRBJ1-5 TRBV7-2 many 13 ASSTLFGKSQPQH
TRBJ1-5 TRBV6-5 few 11 ASRTGPDQPQH
TRBJ2-5 TRBV6-1 . 12 ASSEIRVKETQY
TRBJ1-2 TRBV5-1 few 11 ASSLAGFYGYT
TRBJ2-5 TRBV5-1 few 12 ASSLLPGGETQY
TRBJ2-1 TRBV6-4 . 13 ASSDSAGGYNEQF
TRBJ1-3 TRBV19 . 12 ASSSTGAGNTIY
TRBJ1-1 TRBV20-1 . 10 SATPENTEAF
TRBJ2-3 TRBV19 few 14 ASSIGSGPSTDTQY
TRBJ1-5 TRBV4-1 many 10 ASSQGDQPQH
TRBJ1-1 TRBV11-2 many 11 ASSRRMNTEVF
TRBJ1-5 TRBV7-2 many 12 ASSLTRTVEPQH
TRBJ2-2 TRBV15 many 14 ATSRGLAGHTGELF
TRBJ2-1 TRBV5-1 many 12 ASSVDSSYNEQF
TRBJ2-5 TRBV19 many 17 ASRPGLAGGSRFSETQY
TRBJ2-7 TRBV29-1 . 11 SVAGHRSYEQY
TRBJ2-3 TRBV29-1 many 10 SVEDGADTQY
TRBJ2-7 TRBV3-1 many 12 ASSYGQDLYEQY
TRBJ2-2 TRBV11-2 many 16 ASSLSGWGQIGTGELF
TRBJ1-6 TRBV20-1 few 12 SASPRGRNSPLH
TRBJ2-3 TRBV5-1 many 14 ASSPGTSLGADTQY
TRBJ2-7 TRBV5-1 few 13 ASSLASGGSYEQY
TRBJ2-6 TRBV20-1 few 17 SARTPDRAFVSGANVLT